This entry lists 15 T cell receptor beta chains sequenced from one sample in a study of Ad26.COV2.S vaccination and SARS-CoV-2 variants. TCRdb keeps only in-frame clones here, not all; method: immunoSEQ multiplex PCR. This repertoire shows hundreds of thousands of clones, 90% found once; its top ten account for 10% to 15%. Treatment noted: roughly 19 received Ad26.COV2.S at low or high dose, single or two shots; about 5 received placebo; per-sample allocation not given. Sampling occurred on day 63 after the first vaccine or placebo injection. Sequenced material: peripheral blood, taken in a trial of Ad26.COV2.S vaccine versus placebo. The source of these receptors is a person aged 18 to 59 who received the Ad26.COV2.S COVID-19 vaccine or a placebo.

The chain has TRBV5-1 and TRBJ1-2; 10 bases map to TRBD1. J gave up 1 base and V 3 bases, and 12 bases lay outside the gene matches. This CDR3 comprises 18 residues. The V gene's germline CDR1 is SGHRS and CDR2 YFSETQ. CDR3 sequence reads: CASSSITGTGDLNYGYTF. CDR3 in DNA: TGCGCCAGCAGCTCCATTACCGGGACAGGGGACCTTAACTATGGCTACACCTTC.

The gene calls are TRBV7-9 and TRBJ2-1; 11 bases agree with TRBD2. With V trimmed by 3 bases and J by 1 base, 2 bases remained unmatched. In germline, CDR1 is SEHNR, CDR2 FQNEAQ (reference sequence). The CDR3 loop spans 16 amino acids. CDR3: CASSLGTSGSYNEQFF. DNA of the CDR3: TGTGCCAGCAGCTTGGGGACTAGCGGTTCCTACAATGAGCAGTTCTTC.

This rearrangement joins TRBV7-9 to TRBJ2-3, with 14 nucleotides matching TRBD2. In germline, CDR1 is SEHNR, CDR2 FQNEAQ (reference sequence). The CDR3 is 16 residues long. J lost 3 bases, V lost 5 bases, and 4 bases had no gene match. Here the CDR3 reads CASSATSGRATDTQYF. The CDR3 region has the DNA TGTGCCAGCAGCGCGACTAGCGGGAGGGCAACAGATACGCAGTATTTT.

In this sample, this clone turned up once. The chain employs TRBV5-5 and TRBJ2-3, with a tentative D call TRBD2 (5 bases). The germline gives CDR1 SGHKS, CDR2 YYEKEE (reference sequence). V was clipped by 7 bases and J by 5 bases, with 20 bases between them. The CDR3 runs to 15 residues. The CDR3, as DNA: TGTGCCAGCTGGGAATTTAGCGCGGTAGGAGATACGCAGTATTTT. This translates into CASWEFSAVGDTQYF.

The chain recombines TRBV6-5 with TRBJ2-3, with 14 positions matching TRBD2. The CDR3 is 16 residues long. Trimming cost V 3 bases and J 12 bases; bases outside gene matches: 11. From germline, CDR1 is MNHEY and CDR2 SVGAGI. CDR3 sequence (DNA): TGTGCCAGCAGTTATCAGGGGACTAGCGGGAGAACCCCCCAGTATTTT. The encoded protein is CASSYQGTSGRTPQYF.

The CDR3 DNA sequence: TGCGCCAGCAGCCAAGACTCGACGGAGCCCCTCTACGAGCAGTACTTC. Amino acid sequence: CASSQDSTEPLYEQYF. V is TRBV4-1 and J is TRBJ2-7; D call uncertain. The V end lost 0 bases, the J end lost 3 bases, and 15 bases lay between the germline ends. The CDR3 has 16 amino acids. The germline gives CDR1 MGHRA, CDR2 YSYEKL.

The V gene is TRBV5-6, the J gene TRBJ2-7, with 8 positions matching TRBD1. The V segment lost 2 bases and the J segment 1 base; nucleotides outside the gene matches: 2. Per the germline V gene, CDR1 is SGHDT and CDR2 is YYEEEE. The CDR3 is 14 residues long. CDR3 sequence: CASSFRTGSYEQYF. For the CDR3, the DNA is TGTGCCAGCAGCTTTCGGACAGGGTCCTACGAGCAGTACTTC.

The chain uses TRBV6-1 and TRBJ1-4; possible D gene TRBD1, 6 bases. The germline V and J ends were trimmed by 1 base and 6 bases, with 15 bases remaining between them. This CDR3 spans 16 amino acids. Germline assignment: CDR1 MNHNS and CDR2 SASEGT. CDR3 protein: CASSEEGGRGYEKLFF. DNA of the CDR3: TGTGCCAGCAGTGAAGAGGGGGGAAGAGGGTATGAAAAACTGTTTTTT.

The V gene is TRBV6-5, the J gene TRBJ1-5; D is unresolved. Looked up from germline, CDR1 is MNHEY and CDR2 is SVGAGI. Trimming took off 4 bases at V and 2 bases at J, with 15 bases between the two ends. CDR3 length: 16 amino acids. This chain's CDR3 is CASSLLPGEGNQPQHF. The DNA for the CDR3 is TGTGCCAGCAGTTTACTCCCCGGGGAAGGCAATCAGCCCCAGCATTTT.

The chain employs TRBV15 and TRBJ1-5; a possible D gene is TRBD1 (5 bases). CDR1 and CDR2 from the germline V gene are LNHNV and YYDKDF (reference sequence). The CDR3 contains 15 residues. The ends were cut back, 0 bases at V and 7 bases at J, with 13 bases in the middle. The CDR3 region has the DNA TGTGCCACCAGCAGAGATAAGGTTGGGGGGCAGCCCCAGCATTTT. Amino acids: CATSRDKVGGQPQHF.

The chain couples TRBV7-8 to TRBJ2-3; 13 bases agree with TRBD2. This CDR3 is built from 16 residues. Germline lookup yields CDR1 SGHVS and CDR2 FQNEAQ. The trim removed 5 bases at V and 5 bases at J, leaving 7 bases unmatched. CDR3 nucleotides: TGTGCCAGCAGCATCCGTCGACTAGCGGGAGGAGATACGCAGTATTTT. Its protein product is CASSIRRLAGGDTQYF.

Here the CDR3 DNA reads TGCGCCAGCAGTGGAACGCGAGATCTTATCACAGATACGCAGTATTTT. This codes for CASSGTRDLITDTQYF. The rearrangement uses TRBV10-1 and TRBJ2-3; no clear D. CDR1 is WNHNN, CDR2 SYGVQD, per germline (reference sequence). Between the trimmed V and J ends, which lost 4 bases and 2 bases, there was a span of 16 bases. The CDR3 runs to 16 residues.

This chain uses TRBV6-2 or TRBV6-3 with TRBJ2-2, with TRBD2 matching 8 bases. V gave up 4 bases and J gave up 0 bases; unmatched junction bases: 1. The CDR3 length is 15 residues. Per germline, CDR1 MNHEY and CDR2 SVGEGT. Here the CDR3 reads CASSLAGSNTGELFF. The CDR3 DNA sequence: TGTGCCAGCAGTTTAGCGGGATCGAACACCGGGGAGCTGTTTTTT.

This rearrangement joins TRBV7-8 to TRBJ2-2; D might be TRBD2 (8 bases). There are 19 residues in the CDR3. Trimming took 5 bases from V and 5 from J, leaving 27 bases between them. Germline lookup yields CDR1 SGHVS and CDR2 FQNEAQ. The CDR3: CASSQSTGLSSGSTGELFF. The CDR3 DNA reads TGTGCCAGCAGCCAATCGACAGGGTTATCCAGCGGGAGTACCGGGGAGCTGTTTTTT.

In this sample, this clone turned up once. The chain carries TRBV4-2 and TRBJ1-1; weak D call: TRBD1 (5 bases). The germline CDR1 and CDR2 sequences are LGHNA and YNFKEQ. The V end lost 3 bases, the J end lost 0 bases, and 23 bases lay between the germline ends. The CDR3 extends over 19 amino acids. The CDR3, as DNA: TGTGCCAGCAGCCAGGCGGGTCCAGGGCAGTTCGGCTTGAACACTGAAGCTTTCTTT. Amino acid sequence: CASSQAGPGQFGLNTEAFF.